Reported below is one T cell receptor (beta chain). V shed 0 bases and J shed 2 bases, with 8 bases lying between them. The CDR3 loop spans 13 amino acids. Germline V gives CDR1 GTSNPN, CDR2 SVGIG (reference sequence). Participants spanned ages roughly 18 to 90 years and resided in roughly 26 US areas. Cohort 3 donors were reported recovered after two negative PCRs, clearance, or symptom resolution. Original data processing: Researchers report that nucleated cell counts were estimated from reference gene primer amplification. Libraries were prepared by immunoSEQ multiplex PCR; TCRdb keeps only in-frame clonotypes and omits some of them. V and J calls and clone size are as listed in that table; D and trimming were resolved from the DNA. The table lists roughly 150,000 clones, roughly four fifths of them singletons. The record originates from a study of blood T cell repertoires in COVID-19.

The chain couples TRBV30 to TRBJ2-7, with D perhaps TRBD1 (5 bases). The sample taken for sequencing was PBMCs or T cells enriched from blood (not recorded which). This TCR derives from a man in his fifties or sixties who had recovered from COVID-19. CDR3 in DNA: TGTGCCTGGAGTGTGGACATGGCCTACGAGCAGTACTTC. Its translation: CAWSVDMAYEQYF. The full variable domain, completed using reference TRBV30 and TRBJ2-7, is SQTIHQWPATLVQPVGSPLSLECTVEGTSNPNLYWYRQAAGRGLQLLFYSVGIGQISSEVPQNLSASRPQDRQFILSSKKLLLSDSGFYLCAWSVDMAYEQYFGPGTRLTVT.